These 32 T cell receptor beta chains originate from one sample sequenced in a study of CXCR3-negative and CXCR3-positive naive CD8 T cells. No antigen has been assigned to these receptors. General study points: Higher TRB CDR3 hydrophobicity marked CXCR3-positive naive cells relative to CXCR3-negative naive cells.

Researchers prepared the TRB cDNA libraries using 5' RACE with UMI labels. TCRdb re-called the 5' RACE reads and gives one entry per CDR3 protein, without DNA. The listing records some 130,000 distinct CDR3 sequences. Sequencing used naive CXCR3+ CD8+ T cells from blood. Subset denoted: CD45RO-CCR7+CD27+CD95- naive CD8+ T cells expressing CXCR3 (TNR3+). The receptors shown here come from a human donor in good health. Some clones in this sample may be carry-over from other donors' samples.

The genes are TRBV20-1 and TRBJ2-7; absent DNA, TCRdb's TRBD2 call cannot be checked. CDR1 is DFQATT and CDR2 is SNEGSKA in the germline V gene (reference sequence). This CDR3 is built from 16 residues. The CDR3 loop reads CSAPLLLAGGNYEQYF.

The chain links TRBV12-3 or TRBV12-4 to TRBJ2-7; the D call of TRBD1 rests on TCRdb alone, since no DNA is present to check it. CDR3 length: 13 amino acids. The CDR3 region is CASHLVDRHEQYF.

This chain uses TRBV7-2 with TRBJ2-3; with no DNA, the TCRdb D assignment of TRBD1 cannot be verified. CDR1 is SGHTA and CDR2 is FQGNSA in the germline V gene. This CDR3 is built from 14 residues. This CDR3 reads CASSLDRTTDTQYF. Complete variable domain (other parts from reference TRBV7-2 and TRBJ2-3): GAGVSQSPSNKVTEKGKDVELRCDPISGHTALYWYRQSLGQGLEFLIYFQGNSAPDKSGLPSDRFSAERTGGSVSTLTIQRTQQEDSAVYLCASSLDRTTDTQYFGPGTRLTVL.

This CDR3 is CASTPGGATDTQYF. The chain couples TRBV6-2 or TRBV6-3 to TRBJ2-3; there is no DNA to check the TCRdb D call of TRBD1. Per germline, CDR1 MNHEY and CDR2 SVGEGT. The CDR3 covers 14 residues.

J is TRBJ2-2 and V is TRBV7-8. Germline V gene data show CDR1 as SGHVS and CDR2 as FQNEAQ. The CDR3 extends over 13 amino acids. The CDR3 loop is CASSRPNTGELFF.

The V and J genes are TRBV7-3 and TRBJ2-3; the TCRdb D gene call, TRBD2, has no DNA to confirm it. CDR3 length: 16 amino acids. Germline V gene data show CDR1 as SGHTA and CDR2 as FQGTGA. The CDR3 is CASSPSGGPNTDTQYF.

The chain recombines TRBV7-9 with TRBJ2-7; as DNA is missing, the TRBD2 call by TCRdb cannot be tested. The CDR3 is 17 amino acids. Germline lookup yields CDR1 SEHNR and CDR2 FQNEAQ (reference sequence). CDR3: CASSPQGGDYHSYEQYF.

V is TRBV19 and J is TRBJ2-7; TCRdb picks TRBD1, but there is no DNA to check that call. CDR3 length: 15 amino acids. In germline, CDR1 is LNHDA, CDR2 SQIVND (reference sequence). CDR3 sequence: CASSPQRTFSYEQYF.

The rearrangement uses TRBV6-4 and TRBJ1-1. The CDR3 spans 13 residues. Germline V lookup: CDR1 MRHNA, CDR2 SNTAGT. CDR3 region: CASSDGDGTEAFF.

The chain carries TRBV3-1 and TRBJ2-7. This CDR3 has 15 amino acids. Germline V gene lookup returns CDR1 LGHDT and CDR2 YNNKEL (reference sequence). The CDR3 loop reads CASSQESSSSYEQYF.

The chain carries TRBV12-3 or TRBV12-4 and TRBJ1-2; without DNA, the TCRdb call of TRBD1 cannot be checked. The CDR3 contains 16 residues. CDR3 protein: CASSPWDSLTPSGYTF.

V gene TRBV7-3 combines with J gene TRBJ1-1. This CDR3 has 13 amino acids. Germline CDR1 and CDR2: SGHTA and FQGTGA. This chain's CDR3 is CASSSGGGTEAYF.

The V gene is TRBV6-6, the J gene TRBJ1-1; TCRdb calls TRBD1, which cannot be checked without DNA. Per germline, CDR1 MNHNY and CDR2 SVGAGI (reference sequence). This CDR3 is built from 16 residues. CDR3 region: CASSYQWTGVNTEAFF.

The CDR3 sequence is CASSWDSWLNQPQHF. J is TRBJ1-5 and V is TRBV19; TCRdb gives TRBD1 as the D gene, but with no DNA this cannot be confirmed. This CDR3 spans 15 amino acids. Germline values: CDR1 LNHDA, CDR2 SQIVND (reference sequence).

The rearrangement uses TRBV5-1 and TRBJ2-3; absent DNA, TCRdb's TRBD1 call cannot be checked. CDR3 length: 14 amino acids. Germline CDR1 reads SGHRS; CDR2 reads YFSETQ. The CDR3 sequence: CASSLAPGADTQYF.

The chain uses TRBV12-3 or TRBV12-4 and TRBJ1-2. CDR3 length equals 12 residues. This CDR3 is CASSSGLSGYTF.

The chain couples TRBV4-3 to TRBJ1-1; the D call of TRBD1 rests on TCRdb alone, since no DNA is present to check it. Germline CDR1 LGHNA, CDR2 YSLEER. The CDR3 contains 13 residues. CDR3 protein: CASSQARGTEAFF.

This rearrangement joins TRBV29-1 to TRBJ2-2. The CDR3 is 14 residues long. Germline CDR1 SQVTM, CDR2 ANQGSEA. CDR3 amino acids: CSPPGCTKTGELFF.

The chain is built from TRBV4-2 and TRBJ2-2; no DNA is available, so the TRBD2 call from TCRdb remains unchecked. Germline V lookup: CDR1 LGHNA, CDR2 YNFKEQ. The CDR3 runs 16 residues. The CDR3 loop reads CASSQELAGGSGELFF.

The chain employs TRBV4-1 and TRBJ2-1. The V gene's germline CDR1 is MGHRA and CDR2 YSYEKL. The CDR3 consists of 16 residues. CDR3 amino acids: CASSQMDGSSYNEQFF.

The chain is built from TRBV5-1 and TRBJ1-6. CDR1 is SGHRS and CDR2 is YFSETQ in the germline V gene. The CDR3 contains 16 residues. CDR3 sequence: CASSLIRAADNSPLHF.

The genes are TRBV9 and TRBJ2-3; the TCRdb call, TRBD2, lacks DNA for checking. The germline V gene encodes CDR1 SGDLS and CDR2 YYNGEE. This CDR3 is 18 amino acids long. CDR3 sequence: CASSVGGLAGPSTDTQYF.

The chain employs TRBV29-1 and TRBJ2-1. Germline values: CDR1 SQVTM, CDR2 ANQGSEA. The CDR3 loop spans 14 amino acids. The CDR3 reads CSVEGGQVRNEQFF.

The V call is TRBV29-1, the J call TRBJ1-1; with no DNA, the TCRdb D assignment of TRBD1 cannot be verified. There are 12 residues in the CDR3. In germline, CDR1 is SQVTM, CDR2 ANQGSEA. CDR3: CSSQGAGTEAFF.

V usage is TRBV7-9 and J usage is TRBJ1-4; TCRdb's D gene call, TRBD1, goes unchecked for lack of DNA. CDR1 SEHNR and CDR2 FQNEAQ come from the germline V gene (reference sequence). The CDR3 is made up of 14 amino acids. CDR3 sequence: CASSSRGMSEKLFF.

The chain uses TRBV20-1 and TRBJ2-7; the TCRdb call, TRBD2, lacks DNA for checking. Looked up from germline, CDR1 is DFQATT and CDR2 is SNEGSKA (reference sequence). This CDR3 region has 17 residues. The CDR3 reads CSARDPNRGRAVYEQYF.

This CDR3 is CSGRGETEAFF. The V and J genes are TRBV29-1 and TRBJ1-1; without DNA, the TCRdb call of TRBD1 cannot be checked. This CDR3 spans 11 amino acids. The germline CDR1 and CDR2 sequences are SQVTM and ANQGSEA.

CDR3 region: CASSQVLSSYEQYF. V is TRBV4-1 and J is TRBJ2-7. This CDR3 comprises 14 residues. The germline V gene has CDR1 MGHRA and CDR2 YSYEKL.

This rearrangement joins TRBV20-1 to TRBJ2-7; lacking DNA, the TRBD1 call made by TCRdb goes unchecked. Germline assignment: CDR1 DFQATT and CDR2 SNEGSKA (reference sequence). This CDR3 has 13 amino acids. The CDR3 protein is CSADGTGGYEQYF.

The chain links TRBV25-1 to TRBJ2-7; TCRdb returns TRBD1, unconfirmable since there is no DNA. The CDR3 length is 15 residues. CDR1 is MGHDK and CDR2 is SYGVNS in the germline V gene. The chain's CDR3 is CASSERGQGYHEQYF.

The J gene is TRBJ2-5, the V gene TRBV4-1; no DNA is available, so the TRBD1 call from TCRdb remains unchecked. The CDR3 extends over 15 amino acids. CDR1 is MGHRA, CDR2 YSYEKL, per germline. The CDR3 sequence is CASSQGPGRGETQYF.

This chain joins TRBV7-9 and TRBJ2-7; TCRdb picks TRBD2, but there is no DNA to check that call. The V gene's germline CDR1 is SEHNR and CDR2 FQNEAQ (reference sequence). The CDR3 spans 15 residues. The CDR3 loop is CASSAGWAASYEQYF.